This TCR beta chain was profiled in a study of blood T cell repertoires in COVID-19. In the authors' workflow: For nucleated cells, counts were estimated from reference gene primer amplification. The table came from immunoSEQ multiplex PCR; TCRdb's copy has only in-frame clones and leaves some out. V and J calls and clone size are given by that table; D and trimming were obtained from the DNA. This table has about 250,000 clones, 70% to 90% appearing once. Followed longitudinally, the Seattle patients had been enrolled during active infection. This clone was counted a single time. The clonotype comes from a woman aged 25 to 39 with COVID-19, enrolled during active disease. Material for sequencing was peripheral blood.

The DNA of the CDR3 is TGTGCCAGCAGCAAAGTGGGGGGTCGGACAGGGGAAAAGAATCAGCCCCAGCATTTT. The encoded protein is CASSKVGGRTGEKNQPQHF. This chain links TRBV21-1 with TRBJ1-5; the tabulated D call, TRBD1, remains unverified against the DNA. TRBV21-1 has pseudogene status. The CDR3 contains 19 residues.